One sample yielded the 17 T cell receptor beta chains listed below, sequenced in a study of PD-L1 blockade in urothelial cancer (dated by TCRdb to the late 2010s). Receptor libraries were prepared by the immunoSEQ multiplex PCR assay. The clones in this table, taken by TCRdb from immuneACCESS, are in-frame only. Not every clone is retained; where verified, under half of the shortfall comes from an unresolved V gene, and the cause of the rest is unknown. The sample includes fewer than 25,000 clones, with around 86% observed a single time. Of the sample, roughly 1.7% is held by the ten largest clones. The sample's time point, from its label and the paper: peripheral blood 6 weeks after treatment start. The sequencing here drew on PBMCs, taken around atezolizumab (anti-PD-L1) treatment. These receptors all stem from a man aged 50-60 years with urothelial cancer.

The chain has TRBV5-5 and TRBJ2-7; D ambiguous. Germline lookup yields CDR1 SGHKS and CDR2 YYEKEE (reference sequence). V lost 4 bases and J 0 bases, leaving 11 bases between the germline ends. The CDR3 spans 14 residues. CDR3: CASSPLQSSYEQYV. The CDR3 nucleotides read TGTGCCAGCAGCCCGCTACAGAGCTCCTACGAGCAGTACGTC.

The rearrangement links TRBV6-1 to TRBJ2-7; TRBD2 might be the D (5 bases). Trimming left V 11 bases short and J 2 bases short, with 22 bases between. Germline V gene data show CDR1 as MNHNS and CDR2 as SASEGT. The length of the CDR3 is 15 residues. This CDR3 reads CAVNLRVSEAYEQYF. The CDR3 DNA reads TGTGCCGTCAACCTTAGGGTTAGCGAGGCCTACGAGCAGTACTTC.

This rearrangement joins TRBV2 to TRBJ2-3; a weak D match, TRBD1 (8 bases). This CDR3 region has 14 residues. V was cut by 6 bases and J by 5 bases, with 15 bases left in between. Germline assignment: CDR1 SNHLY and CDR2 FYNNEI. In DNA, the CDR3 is TGTGCCAGCAGGACAGGGGAGCGGGGAGATACGCAGTATTTT. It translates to CASRTGERGDTQYF.

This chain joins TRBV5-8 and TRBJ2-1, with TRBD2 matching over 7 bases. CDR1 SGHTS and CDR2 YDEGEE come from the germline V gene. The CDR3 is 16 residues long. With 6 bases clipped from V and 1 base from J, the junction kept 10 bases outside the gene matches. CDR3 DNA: TGTGCCAGCACCAGCGGGGAGCATGGGTCCTACAATGAGCAGTTCTTC. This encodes CASTSGEHGSYNEQFF.

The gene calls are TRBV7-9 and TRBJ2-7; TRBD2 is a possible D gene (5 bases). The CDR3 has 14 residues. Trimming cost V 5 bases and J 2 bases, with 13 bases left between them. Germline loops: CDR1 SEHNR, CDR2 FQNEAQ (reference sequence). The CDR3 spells CASSPGLKTYEQYF. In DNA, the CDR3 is TGTGCCAGCAGCCCTGGACTGAAAACCTACGAGCAGTACTTC.

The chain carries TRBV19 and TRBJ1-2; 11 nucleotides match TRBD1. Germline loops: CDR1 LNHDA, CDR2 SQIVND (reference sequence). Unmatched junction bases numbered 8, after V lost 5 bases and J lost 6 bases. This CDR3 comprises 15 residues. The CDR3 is CASSRGTGGMNGYTF. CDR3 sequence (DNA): TGTGCCAGTAGTCGAGGGACAGGGGGGATGAATGGCTACACCTTC.

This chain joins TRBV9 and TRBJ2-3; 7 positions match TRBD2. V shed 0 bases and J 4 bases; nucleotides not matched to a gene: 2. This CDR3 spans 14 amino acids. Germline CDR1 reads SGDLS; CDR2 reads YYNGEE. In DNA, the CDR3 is TGTGCCAGCAGCGTAGAGCTAGCGGCAGATACGCAGTATTTT. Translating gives CASSVELAADTQYF.

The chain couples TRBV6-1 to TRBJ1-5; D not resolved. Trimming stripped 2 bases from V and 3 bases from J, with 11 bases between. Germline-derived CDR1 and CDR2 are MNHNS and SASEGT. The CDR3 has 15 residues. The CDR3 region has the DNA TGTGCCAGCAGTGAATCTGGTAACTCCAATCAGCCCCAGCATTTT. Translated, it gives CASSESGNSNQPQHF.

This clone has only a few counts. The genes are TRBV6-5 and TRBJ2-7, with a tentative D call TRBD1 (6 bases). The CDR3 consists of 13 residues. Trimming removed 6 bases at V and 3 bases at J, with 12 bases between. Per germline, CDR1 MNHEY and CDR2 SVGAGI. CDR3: CASSPGTHYEQYV. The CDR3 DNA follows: TGTGCCAGCAGCCCCGGGACACACTACGAGCAGTACGTC.

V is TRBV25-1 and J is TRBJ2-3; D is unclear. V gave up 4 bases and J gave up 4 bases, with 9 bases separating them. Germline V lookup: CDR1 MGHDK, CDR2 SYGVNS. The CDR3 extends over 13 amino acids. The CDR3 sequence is CASSAGQPDTQYF. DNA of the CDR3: TGTGCCAGCAGTGCGGGTCAACCAGATACGCAGTATTTT.

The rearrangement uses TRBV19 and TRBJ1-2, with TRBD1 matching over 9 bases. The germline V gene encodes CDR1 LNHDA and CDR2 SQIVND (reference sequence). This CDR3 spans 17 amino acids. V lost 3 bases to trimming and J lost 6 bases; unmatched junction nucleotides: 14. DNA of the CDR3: TGTGCCAGTAGTATTCGGACCGGGACAGGGTATCAAGATGGCTACACCTTC. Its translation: CASSIRTGTGYQDGYTF.

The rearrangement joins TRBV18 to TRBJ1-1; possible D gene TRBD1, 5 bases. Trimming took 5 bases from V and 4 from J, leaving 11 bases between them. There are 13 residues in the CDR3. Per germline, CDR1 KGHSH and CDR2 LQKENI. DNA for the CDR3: TGTGCCAGCTCATTCGGGGGTGGCACTGAAGCTTTCTTT. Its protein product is CASSFGGGTEAFF.

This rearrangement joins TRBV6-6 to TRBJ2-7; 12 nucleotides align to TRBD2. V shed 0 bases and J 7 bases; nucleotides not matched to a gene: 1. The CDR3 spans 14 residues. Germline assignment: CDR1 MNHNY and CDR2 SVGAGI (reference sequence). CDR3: CASSYSGLAGEQYF. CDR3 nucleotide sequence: TGTGCCAGCAGTTACTCAGGACTAGCGGGAGAGCAGTACTTC.

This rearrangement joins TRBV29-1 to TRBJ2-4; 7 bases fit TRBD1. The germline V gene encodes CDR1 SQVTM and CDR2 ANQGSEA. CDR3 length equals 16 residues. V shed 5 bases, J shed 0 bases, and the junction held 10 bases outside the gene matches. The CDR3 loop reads CSVQSDRAIAKNIQYF. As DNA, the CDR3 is TGCAGCGTTCAATCCGACAGGGCGATAGCCAAAAACATTCAGTACTTC.

The CDR3 is CASSLAAGSGAYYEQYV. The CDR3 DNA reads TGTGCCAGCAGCTTAGCCGCGGGTTCAGGGGCCTATTACGAGCAGTACGTC. This chain connects TRBV7-6 to TRBJ2-7; weak D call: TRBD1 (6 bases). The length of the CDR3 is 17 residues. Germline V gives CDR1 SGHVS, CDR2 FNYEAQ. V was shortened by 0 bases and J by 4 bases, with 19 bases between the two germline ends.

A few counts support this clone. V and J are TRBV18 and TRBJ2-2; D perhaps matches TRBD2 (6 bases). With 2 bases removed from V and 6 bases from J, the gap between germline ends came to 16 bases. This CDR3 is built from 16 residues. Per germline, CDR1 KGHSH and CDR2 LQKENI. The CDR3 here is CASSPWRAQSPGELFF. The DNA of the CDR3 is TGTGCCAGCTCACCATGGAGGGCCCAAAGTCCCGGGGAGCTGTTTTTT.

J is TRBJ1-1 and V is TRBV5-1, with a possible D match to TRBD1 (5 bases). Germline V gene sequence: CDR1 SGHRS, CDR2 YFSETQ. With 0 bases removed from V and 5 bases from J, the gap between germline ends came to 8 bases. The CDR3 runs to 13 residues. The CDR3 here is CASSLDRWTEAFF. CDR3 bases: TGCGCCAGCAGCTTGGACAGGTGGACTGAAGCTTTCTTT.